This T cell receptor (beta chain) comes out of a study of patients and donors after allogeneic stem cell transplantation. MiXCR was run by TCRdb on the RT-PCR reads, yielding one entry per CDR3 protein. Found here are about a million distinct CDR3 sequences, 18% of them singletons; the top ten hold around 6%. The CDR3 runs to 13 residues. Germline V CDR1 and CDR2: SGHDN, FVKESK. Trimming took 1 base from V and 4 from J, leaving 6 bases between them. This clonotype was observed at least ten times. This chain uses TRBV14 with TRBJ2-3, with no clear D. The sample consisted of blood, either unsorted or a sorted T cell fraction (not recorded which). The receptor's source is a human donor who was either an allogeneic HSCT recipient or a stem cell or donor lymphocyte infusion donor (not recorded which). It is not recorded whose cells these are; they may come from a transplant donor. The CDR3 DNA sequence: TGTGCCAGCAGCCAAGCTAGTGCAGATACGCAGTATTTT. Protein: CASSQASADTQYF.